This TCR beta chain was identified in a study of blood T cell repertoires in COVID-19. Study details: The United States, Italy and Spain were the sources of the acute and convalescent COVID-19 samples. T cells, B-cell-depleted T cells, or PBMCs supplied cDNA or gDNA.

In the authors' methods: From reference gene primer amplification, estimates of nucleated cell counts were derived. Sequenced by immunoSEQ multiplex PCR; TCRdb stores in-frame clones only, minus some. V, J and clone size reflect that table, while D and trimming were determined from the DNA. The table shows approximately 260,000 clones, with approximately 82% occurring only once. The CDR3 totals 13 residues. Per the germline V gene, CDR1 is SGHAT and CDR2 is FQNNGV. V was pared by 4 bases and J by 4 bases, with 10 bases between. The TCR comes from a man between 60 and 75 years old who had recovered from COVID-19. Material: peripheral blood. This chain links TRBV11-2 with TRBJ2-5; D may be TRBD1 (6 bases). As DNA, the CDR3 is TGTGCCAGCAGCTACAGGGTGGGAGAGACCCAGTACTTC. This codes for CASSYRVGETQYF.